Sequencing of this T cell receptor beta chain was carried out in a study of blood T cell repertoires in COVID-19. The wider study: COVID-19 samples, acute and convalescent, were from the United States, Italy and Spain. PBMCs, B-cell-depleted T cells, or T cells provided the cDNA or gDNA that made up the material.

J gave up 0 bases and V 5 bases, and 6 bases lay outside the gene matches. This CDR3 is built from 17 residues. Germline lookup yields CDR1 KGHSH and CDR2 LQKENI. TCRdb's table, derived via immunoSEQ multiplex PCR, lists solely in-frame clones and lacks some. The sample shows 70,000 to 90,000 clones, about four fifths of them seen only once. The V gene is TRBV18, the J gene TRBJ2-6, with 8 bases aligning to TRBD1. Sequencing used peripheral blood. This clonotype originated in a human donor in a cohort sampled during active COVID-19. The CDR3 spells CASSGGTGPSGANVLTF. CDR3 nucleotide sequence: TGTGCCAGCTCAGGAGGGACAGGACCCTCTGGGGCCAACGTCCTGACTTTC. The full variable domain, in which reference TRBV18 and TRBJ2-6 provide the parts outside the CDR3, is NAGVMQNPRHLVRRRGQEARLRCSPMKGHSHVYWYRQLPEEGLKFMVYLQKENIIDESGMPKERFSAEFPKEGPSILRIQQVVRGDSAAYFCASSGGTGPSGANVLTFGAGSRLTVL.